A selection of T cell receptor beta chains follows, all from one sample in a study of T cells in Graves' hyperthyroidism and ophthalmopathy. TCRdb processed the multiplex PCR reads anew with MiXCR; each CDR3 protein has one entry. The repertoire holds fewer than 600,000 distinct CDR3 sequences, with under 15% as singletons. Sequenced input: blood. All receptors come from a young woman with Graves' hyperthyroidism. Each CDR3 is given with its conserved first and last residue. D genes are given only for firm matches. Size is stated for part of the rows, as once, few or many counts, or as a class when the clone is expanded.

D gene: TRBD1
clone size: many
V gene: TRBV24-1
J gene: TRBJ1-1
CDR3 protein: CATSDPTGEDTEAFF
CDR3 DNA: TGTGCCACCAGTGATCCGACAGGGGAAGACACTGAAGCTTTCTTT

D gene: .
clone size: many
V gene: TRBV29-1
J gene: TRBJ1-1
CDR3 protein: CSAREPTGSKTLNTEAFF
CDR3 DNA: TGCAGCGCCCGAGAACCGACAGGATCCAAAACCTTGAACACTGAAGCTTTCTTT

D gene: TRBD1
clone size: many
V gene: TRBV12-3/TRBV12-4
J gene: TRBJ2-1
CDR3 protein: CASTDRGNEQFF
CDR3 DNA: TGTGCCAGCACCGACAGGGGGAATGAGCAGTTCTTC

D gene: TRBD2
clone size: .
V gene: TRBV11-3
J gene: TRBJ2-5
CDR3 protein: CASSLSGGVRETQYF
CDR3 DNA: TGTGCCAGCAGCTTATCGGGAGGCGTCCGAGAGACCCAGTACTTC

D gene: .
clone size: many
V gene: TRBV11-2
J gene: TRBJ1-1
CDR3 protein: CASGPTLNTEAFF
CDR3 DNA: TGTGCCAGCGGTCCTACGTTGAACACTGAAGCTTTCTTT

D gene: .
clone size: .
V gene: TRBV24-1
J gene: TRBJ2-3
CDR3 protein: CATSEEGRIVADTQYF
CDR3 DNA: TGTGCCACCAGTGAAGAGGGCAGGATAGTAGCAGATACGCAGTATTTT

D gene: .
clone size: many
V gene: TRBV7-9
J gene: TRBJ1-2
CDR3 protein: CASSLWEHGYTF
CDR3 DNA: TGTGCCAGCAGCTTATGGGAGCATGGCTACACCTTC

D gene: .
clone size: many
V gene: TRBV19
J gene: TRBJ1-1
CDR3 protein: CASSPNREVGTEAFF
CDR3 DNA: TGTGCCAGTAGTCCCAACAGAGAGGTTGGCACTGAAGCTTTCTTT

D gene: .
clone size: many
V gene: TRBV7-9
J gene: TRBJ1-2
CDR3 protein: CASSLAPGTGYGYTF
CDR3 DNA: TGTGCCAGCAGCTTAGCACCGGGGACGGGCTATGGCTACACCTTC

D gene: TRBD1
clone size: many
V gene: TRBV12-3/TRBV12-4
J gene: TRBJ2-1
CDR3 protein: CASTRQGARWGEQFF
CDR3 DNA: TGTGCCAGCACCCGACAGGGGGCGAGATGGGGTGAGCAGTTCTTC

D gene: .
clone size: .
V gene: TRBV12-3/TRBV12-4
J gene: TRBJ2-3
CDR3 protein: CASSRSPAGVADTQYF
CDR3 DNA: TGTGCCAGCAGCCGATCTCCGGCAGGGGTGGCAGATACGCAGTATTTT

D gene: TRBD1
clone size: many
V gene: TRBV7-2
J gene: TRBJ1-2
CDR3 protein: CASSLTGVFSYGYTF
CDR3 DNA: TGTGCCAGCAGCTTAACAGGGGTTTTTTCCTATGGCTACACCTTC

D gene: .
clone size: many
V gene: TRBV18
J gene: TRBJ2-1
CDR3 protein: CASSPPIKLGVDYNEQFF
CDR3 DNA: TGTGCCAGCTCACCACCGATCAAGTTAGGGGTCGACTACAATGAGCAGTTCTTC

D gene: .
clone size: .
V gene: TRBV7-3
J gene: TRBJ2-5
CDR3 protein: CASSRNGPQETQYF
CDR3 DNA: TGTGCCAGCAGCCGCAACGGGCCTCAAGAGACCCAGTACTTC

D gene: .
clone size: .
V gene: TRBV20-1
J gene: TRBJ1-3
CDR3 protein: CSAKQPGNTIYF
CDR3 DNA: TGCAGTGCTAAACAGCCTGGAAACACCATATATTTT

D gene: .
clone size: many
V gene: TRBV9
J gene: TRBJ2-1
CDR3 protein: CASSVASNEQFF
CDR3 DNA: TGTGCCAGCAGCGTAGCTAGCAATGAGCAGTTCTTC

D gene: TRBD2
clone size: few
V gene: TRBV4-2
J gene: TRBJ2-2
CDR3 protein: CASSQEIAGASGELFF
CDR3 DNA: TGTGCCAGCAGCCAAGAAATAGCGGGAGCATCCGGGGAGCTGTTTTTT

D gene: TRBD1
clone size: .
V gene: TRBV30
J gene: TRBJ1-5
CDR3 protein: CAWDRGGNQPQHF
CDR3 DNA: TGTGCCTGGGACAGGGGGGGGAATCAGCCCCAGCATTTT

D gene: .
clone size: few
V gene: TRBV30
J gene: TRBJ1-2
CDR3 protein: CAWSVGSGYTF
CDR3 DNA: TGTGCCTGGAGTGTGGGGAGTGGCTACACCTTC

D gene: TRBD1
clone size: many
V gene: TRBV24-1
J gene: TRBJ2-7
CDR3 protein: CATSDWDRVEQYF
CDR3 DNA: TGTGCCACCAGTGATTGGGACAGGGTCGAGCAGTACTTC

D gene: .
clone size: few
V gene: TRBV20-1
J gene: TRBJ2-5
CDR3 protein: CSALSAGWSQETQYF
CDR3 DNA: TGCAGTGCTCTTTCTGCGGGATGGTCGCAAGAGACCCAGTACTTC

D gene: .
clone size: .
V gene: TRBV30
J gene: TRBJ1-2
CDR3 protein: CAWTEGRVYGYTF
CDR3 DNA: TGTGCCTGGACGGAAGGTCGGGTCTATGGCTACACCTTC

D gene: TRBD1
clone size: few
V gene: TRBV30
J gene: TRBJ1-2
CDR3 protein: CACSRGGGYTF
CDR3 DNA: TGTGCCTGCAGCAGGGGGGGCGGCTACACCTTC

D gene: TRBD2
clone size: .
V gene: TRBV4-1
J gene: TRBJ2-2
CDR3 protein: CASSLDLIGTGLIIPSNTGELFF
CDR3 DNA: TGCGCCAGCAGCCTAGACCTGATAGGGACGGGACTAATTATCCCTTCGAACACCGGGGAGCTGTTTTTT

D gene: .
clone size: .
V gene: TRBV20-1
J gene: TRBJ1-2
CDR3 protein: CSARDPKTGEYGYTF
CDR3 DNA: TGCAGTGCTAGAGATCCCAAGACAGGTGAATATGGCTACACCTTC

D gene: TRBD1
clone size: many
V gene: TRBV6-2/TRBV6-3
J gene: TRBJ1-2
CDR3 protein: CASRQDRGLTGYTF
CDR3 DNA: TGTGCCAGCAGACAGGACAGGGGGCTGACTGGCTACACCTTC

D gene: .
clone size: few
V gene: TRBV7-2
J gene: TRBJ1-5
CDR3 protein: CASSMNFGDTQHF
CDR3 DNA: TGTGCCAGCAGCATGAACTTTGGAGATACGCAGCATTTT

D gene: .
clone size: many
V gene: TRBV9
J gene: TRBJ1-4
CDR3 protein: CASSPSRRDRWSEKLFF
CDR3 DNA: TGTGCCAGCAGCCCCTCACGCCGGGACCGTTGGAGTGAAAAACTGTTTTTT

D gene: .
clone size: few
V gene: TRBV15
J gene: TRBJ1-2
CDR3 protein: CATRNWVNPYGYTF
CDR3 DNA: TGTGCCACCAGAAATTGGGTGAACCCCTATGGCTACACCTTC

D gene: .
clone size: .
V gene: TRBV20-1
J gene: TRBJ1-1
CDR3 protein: CSARARGFAQAFF
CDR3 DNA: TGCAGTGCTAGAGCCCGCGGATTTGCTCAAGCTTTCTTT

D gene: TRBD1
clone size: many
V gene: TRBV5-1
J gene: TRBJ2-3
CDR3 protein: CASSWLDRSFTDTQYF
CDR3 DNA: TGCGCCAGCAGCTGGCTGGACAGGAGTTTCACAGATACGCAGTATTTT

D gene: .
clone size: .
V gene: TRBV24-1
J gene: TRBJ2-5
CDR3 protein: CATSDPADRYQETQYF
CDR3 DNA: TGTGCCACCAGTGATCCCGCAGACAGGTACCAAGAGACCCAGTACTTC

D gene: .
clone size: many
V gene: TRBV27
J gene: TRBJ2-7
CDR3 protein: CASSFSSAWVDEQYF
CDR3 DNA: TGTGCCAGCAGTTTTTCTAGCGCCTGGGTAGACGAGCAGTACTTC

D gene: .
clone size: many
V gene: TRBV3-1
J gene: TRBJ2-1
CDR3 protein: CASSSLGNEQFF
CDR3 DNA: TGTGCCAGCAGTTCCCTAGGTAATGAGCAGTTCTTC

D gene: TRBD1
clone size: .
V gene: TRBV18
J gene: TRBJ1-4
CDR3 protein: CASSDRQGHEKLFF
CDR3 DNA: TGTGCCAGCTCAGATCGACAGGGCCATGAAAAACTGTTTTTT

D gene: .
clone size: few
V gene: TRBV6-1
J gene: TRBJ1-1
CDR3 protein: CASSEASHTWAFF
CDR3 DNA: TGTGCCAGCAGTGAAGCATCCCACACCTGGGCTTTCTTT

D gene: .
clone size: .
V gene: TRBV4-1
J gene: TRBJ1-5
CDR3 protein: CASSQRRGGQPQHF
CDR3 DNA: TGCGCCAGCAGCCAACGCAGGGGAGGACAGCCCCAGCATTTT

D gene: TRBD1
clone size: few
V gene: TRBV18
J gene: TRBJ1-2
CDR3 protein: CASSPTLTGANYGYTF
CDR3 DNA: TGTGCCAGCTCACCAACGCTGACAGGGGCGAACTATGGCTACACCTTC

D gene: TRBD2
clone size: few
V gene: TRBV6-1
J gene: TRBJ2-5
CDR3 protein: CASSSPKGGESSKTQYF
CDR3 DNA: TGTGCCAGCAGTTCCCCTAAGGGAGGGGAGAGTTCTAAGACCCAGTACTTC

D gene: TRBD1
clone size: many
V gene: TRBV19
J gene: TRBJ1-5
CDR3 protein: CASTPTQQGINQPQHF
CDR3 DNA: TGTGCCAGTACCCCGACCCAACAGGGGATCAATCAGCCCCAGCATTTT